This T cell receptor (beta chain) comes out of a study of memory CD4+ T cells and cytomegalovirus serostatus (dated by TCRdb to between 2018 and 2021). With respect to the entire study: The approximately 35 healthy Belgian adults in the cohort included 9 who were CMV seropositive and about 24 who were CMV seronegative. CD4+ memory TCRbeta repertoires of a Belgian cohort with known cytomegalovirus serostatus were sequenced in order to replicate a published TCR-based CMV serostatus classifier.

Single viable CD3+CD4+CD8-CD45RO+ cells were sorted as memory CD4+ T cells on a FACSAria II. To determine CMV serostatus, a Roche Elecsys assay was used that detects serum IgG against CMV pp150, pp28, p38 and p52. Following thawing, total CD4+ T cells were enriched through positive selection using CD4 magnetic microbeads. The samples came from a different study that was designed specifically to examine the CD4+ T cell memory repertoire. Following standard operating procedures, peripheral blood mononuclear cells were isolated and cryopreserved, while serum was kept at -80 degrees C. CD3-PerCP (BW264/56), CD4-APC (RPA-T4), CD45RO-PE (UCHT1) and CD8-Pacific Orange (3B5) antibodies were used for staining, and non-viable cells were excluded with Sytox blue. From its cysteine to its phenylalanine, the CDR3 spans 12 amino acids. Solely the CDR3 DNA is kept, with 36 bases framed from the first base. V lost 2 bases and J lost 1 base; the stretch between them is 0 bases long. CDR1 is given as MDHEN and CDR2 as SYDVKM, both from the germline V gene.

Results the study describes overall, beyond this receptor: Of fewer than 200 previously reported CMV-associated TCRbeta sequences, 67 appeared in the CD4+ memory repertoires, each in one to five individuals. Results were interpreted as suggesting that the CMV-associated TCR signature is largely present in the CD4+ memory repertoire. On the Belgian cohort, the classifier based on the original framework reached a median bootstrapped AUC of nearly 0.96, with a 95% CI of 0.76-1.00. CMV serostatus prediction reached a median bootstrapped AUC of about 0.94 with the original framework and around 0.91 with a US-trained random forest. Only CD4+CD45RO+ memory cells were sequenced, unlike the original study, which covered naive and memory CD4+ and CD8+ populations.

Points on this clone: The antigen it binds to is not known. No base qualities exist here, and no much larger clone lies one base off it.

The Quick-DNA Microprep Kit was used to extract genomic DNA from the sorted cells. Amplification of TCRbeta DNA was done with the immunoSEQ hsTCRbeta kit, following the protocol from the manufacturer. TCRbeta libraries were sequenced on an Illumina MiSeq instrument. In the authors' own workflow: Once out-of-frame sequences had been removed, a few million distinct TCRbeta sequences were left, which works out to an average of approximately 63,000 per individual. Two values were used to score each individual: the count of 164 previously reported CMV-associated TCRbeta sequences and the total count of productive distinct TCRbeta sequences. A beta-binomial model was reimplemented in Python, and random forests from scikit-learn, run with default parameters, were trained on data from the US cohort. On the Belgian cohort, classifier performance was reported as the median AUC, along with percentile confidence intervals, across 10,000 bootstrap iterations. The table was pulled from immuneACCESS by TCRdb, which kept in-frame rearrangements only. Such tables lose some clones; where checked, under half of the loss comes from unresolved V genes, and the rest has no known cause. That table furnishes V, J and clone size, whereas the DNA furnished D and trimming. Recorded for this sample are 50,000 to 75,000 clones; approximately 78% of them occurred a single time. Clones ranked in the top ten supply about 0.88% of the sample.

The rearrangement joined TRBV28 to TRBJ2-4; the D segment cannot be called with confidence. The TCR originated in an adult in good health and CMV-seronegative. The sequencing input was memory CD4+ T cells from blood. This receptor carries the CDR3 CASSLAKNIQYF. The sequence in DNA is TGTGCCAGCAGTTTAGCCAAAAACATTCAGTACTTC.